Listed here are 10 T cell receptor beta chains from one sample, sequenced in a study of cytomegalovirus exposure and HLA in healthy donors. The assay was immunoSEQ multiplex PCR, and TCRdb's table has in-frame clones only and misses some. Here the sample spans 60,000 to 70,000 clones, 80% to 95% being singletons. Sequenced input: PBMCs. These receptors were obtained from a man younger than 35 in good health and CMV-seropositive.

The chain employs TRBV25-1 and TRBJ2-1; 7 bases align to TRBD1. V gave up 6 bases and J gave up 8 bases; unmatched junction bases: 7. The CDR3 length is 13 residues. From germline, CDR1 is MGHDK and CDR2 SYGVNS. The CDR3 DNA is TGTGCCAGCAGGAGGACAGGCACGCATGAGCAGTTCTTC. This encodes CASRRTGTHEQFF.

The chain employs TRBV30 and TRBJ1-1; the D is unclear. The germline gives CDR1 GTSNPN, CDR2 SVGIG (reference sequence). This CDR3 has 10 residues. Trimming shortened V by 5 bases and J by 2 bases, and 3 bases separated the two germline ends. CDR3 bases: TGTGCCTGGTCAAACACTGAAGCTTTCTTT. This translates into CAWSNTEAFF.

This clone has a single count. V gene TRBV28 combines with J gene TRBJ1-1; D possibly corresponds to TRBD1 (6 bases). V was pared by 5 bases and J by 0 bases, with 10 bases between. CDR3 length: 14 amino acids. CDR1 is MDHEN and CDR2 is SYDVKM in the germline V gene. This CDR3 is CASSKTGLNTEAFF. Here the CDR3 DNA reads TGTGCCAGCAGTAAAACAGGGCTGAACACTGAAGCTTTCTTT.

The rearrangement joins TRBV7-8 to TRBJ2-7; 9 bases are a match to TRBD1. CDR1 is SGHVS, CDR2 FQNEAQ, per germline. The junction had 11 bases not matched to a gene; V was cut back by 5 bases and J by 6 bases. The CDR3 runs to 15 residues. CDR3 DNA sequence: TGTGCCAGCAGCCCCCCCCGTGGACAGGGGAGCGAGCAGTACTTC. It encodes CASSPPRGQGSEQYF.

The V call is TRBV30, the J call TRBJ2-3; tentative D call: TRBD1 (5 bases). This CDR3 spans 16 amino acids. Germline V lookup: CDR1 GTSNPN, CDR2 SVGIG (reference sequence). V shed 0 bases and J shed 1 base, with 14 bases lying between them. This chain's CDR3 is CAWSVGASHRTDTQYF. The CDR3 nucleotides are TGTGCCTGGAGTGTTGGGGCTTCCCACCGCACAGATACGCAGTATTTT.

CDR3 protein: CASSRSSYEQYF. The CDR3 region has the DNA TGTGCCAGCTCACGGAGCTCCTACGAGCAGTACTTC. V gene TRBV18 combines with J gene TRBJ2-7, with D unresolved. The V gene lost 4 bases and the J gene lost 0 bases, with 4 bases spanning the gap. The CDR3 is 12 amino acids. Germline CDR1 and CDR2: KGHSH and LQKENI.

The chain recombines TRBV5-6 with TRBJ2-3, with TRBD2 as a possible D gene (6 bases). Trimming left V 0 bases short and J 0 bases short, with 14 bases between. The CDR3 totals 17 residues. Germline CDR1 is SGHDT and CDR2 is YYEEEE. DNA of the CDR3: TGTGCCAGCAGCTTGGGGTCGGGAGAATCAAGCACAGATACGCAGTATTTT. Translating gives CASSLGSGESSTDTQYF. Complete variable domain (other parts from reference TRBV5-6 and TRBJ2-3): DAGVTQSPTHLIKTRGQQVTLRCSPKSGHDTVSWYQQALGQGPQFIFQYYEEEERQRGNFPDRFSGHQFPNYSSELNVNALLLGDSALYLCASSLGSGESSTDTQYFGPGTRLTVL.

In its sample, this clone was seen once. The chain employs TRBV5-5 and TRBJ2-1; possible D gene TRBD2, 6 bases. The germline gives CDR1 SGHKS, CDR2 YYEKEE (reference sequence). The length of the CDR3 is 13 residues. V was clipped by 3 bases and J by 10 bases, with 14 bases between them. CDR3 region: CASSWRRDLEQFF. CDR3 bases: TGTGCCAGCAGCTGGAGGAGGGACCTAGAGCAGTTCTTC.

The chain links TRBV6-5 to TRBJ2-7, with no clear D. Germline V lookup: CDR1 MNHEY, CDR2 SVGAGI. The CDR3 covers 13 residues. V lost 6 bases to trimming and J lost 11 bases, with 20 bases between them. The CDR3 loop is CASSHTRQEQEYF. The CDR3 bases are TGTGCCAGCAGCCACACCCGACAAGAGCAGGAGTACTTC.

V gene TRBV28 combines with J gene TRBJ1-5; 8 nucleotides match TRBD1. Germline V lookup: CDR1 MDHEN, CDR2 SYDVKM. CDR3 length: 14 residues. J gave up 5 bases and V 5 bases, and 5 bases lay outside the gene matches. This CDR3 reads CASSKDRVYQPQHF. CDR3 DNA: TGTGCCAGCAGTAAGGACAGGGTATATCAGCCCCAGCATTTT. The whole variable domain, filled in from reference TRBV28 and TRBJ1-5, reads DVKVTQSSRYLVKRTGEKVFLECVQDMDHENMFWYRQDPGLGLRLIYFSYDVKMKEKGDIPEGYSVSREKKERFSLILESASTNQTSMYLCASSKDRVYQPQHFGDGTRLSIL.